The 22 T cell receptor beta chains below all came from one sample that was sequenced in a study of T-cell reconstitution after alpha-beta-depleted transplantation in children. Unique molecular identifiers were used to barcode this TCRbeta library. TCRdb redid the calling of the PCR reads with MiXCR, one entry per CDR3 protein. The table shows about 190,000 distinct CDR3 sequences, with 6.5% to 7.5% occurring only once. The sample here was PBMCs from the stem cell graft donor, taken from the stem cell graft. The receptors derive from a human donor who donated a stem cell graft to a child with Wiskott-Aldrich syndrome.

The genes are TRBV15 and TRBJ1-3; the D gene is possibly TRBD1 (5 bases). The germline CDR1 and CDR2 sequences are LNHNV and YYDKDF (reference sequence). The CDR3 totals 15 residues. V was shortened by 0 bases and J by 4 bases, with 10 bases between the two germline ends. CDR3 protein: CATSRDPGGGNTIYF. The DNA of the CDR3 is TGTGCCACCAGCAGAGATCCCGGGGGGGGAAACACCATATATTTT.

The V gene is TRBV5-1, the J gene TRBJ1-3, with D unresolved. The CDR3 extends over 16 amino acids. Trimming pared 5 bases from V and 4 bases from J, leaving 19 bases between. CDR1 is SGHRS, CDR2 YFSETQ, per germline. The CDR3 loop reads CASSSTNQAAGNTIYF. The CDR3 bases are TGCGCCAGCAGTTCTACTAATCAGGCGGCGGGAAACACCATATATTTT.

About this clonotype: This clone may be a read error of a much larger clone one base away. The chain links TRBV27 to TRBJ2-1; the D gene could be TRBD1 or TRBD2 (5 bases each). CDR3 length equals 16 residues. The V gene's germline CDR1 is MNHEY and CDR2 SMNVEV (reference sequence). The CDR3 sequence is CASSLGAAPRGDDQFF. The CDR3 bases are TGTGCCAGCAGTTTAGGGGCAGCCCCTCGGGGAGATGATCAGTTCTTC.

This clonotype was seen just once. V is TRBV29-1 and J is TRBJ2-1; the D is unclear. The better agreement between TRBJ2-7 and the DNA end casts doubt on the J call. The CDR3 spans 10 residues. From germline, CDR1 is SQVTM and CDR2 ANQGSEA. CDR3 residues: CSVARNEQYF. The CDR3, as DNA: TGCAGCGTTGCCCGGAATGAGCAGTACTTC.

This clonotype was recorded at least ten times. The chain recombines TRBV12-3 or TRBV12-4 with TRBJ1-2; no reliable D call. Trimming shortened V by 1 base and J by 0 bases, and 9 bases separated the two germline ends. The CDR3 runs 15 residues. The CDR3 coding sequence is TGTGCCAGCAGTTTAGGGCCAGTCACTAACTATGGCTACACCTTC. Translating gives CASSLGPVTNYGYTF.

There are many counts of this clonotype. The chain recombines TRBV6-5 with TRBJ2-7; unclear D gene. This CDR3 spans 13 amino acids. Germline CDR1 is MNHEY and CDR2 is SVGAGI. V gave up 0 bases and J gave up 4 bases, with 7 bases separating them. The CDR3: CASSYSESYEQYF. The CDR3 DNA sequence: TGTGCCAGCAGTTACTCGGAATCGTACGAGCAGTACTTC.

This clonotype was seen many times. This chain joins TRBV24-1 and TRBJ2-2; TRBD1 aligns across 10 bases. CDR1 and CDR2 (germline): KGHDR, SFDVKD. Trimming removed 3 bases from V and 4 bases from J; junction bases left unmatched: 4. CDR3 length: 16 amino acids. The CDR3 sequence is CATSDIGQGVTGELFF. The CDR3 nucleotides read TGTGCCACCAGTGATATAGGACAGGGGGTCACCGGGGAGCTGTTTTTT.

The chain joins TRBV19 to TRBJ2-1; the match to TRBD2 covers 12 bases. V gave up 9 bases and J gave up 6 bases; unmatched junction bases: 3. From germline, CDR1 is LNHDA and CDR2 SQIVND (reference sequence). This CDR3 has 13 residues. In nucleotides, the CDR3 is TGTGCCAGCCAACTAGCGGGGGGCAATGAGCAGTTCTTC. This sequence encodes CASQLAGGNEQFF. Using reference TRBV19 and TRBJ2-1 for the parts outside the CDR3, the full variable domain is DGGITQSPKYLFRKEGQNVTLSCEQNLNHDAMYWYRQDPGQGLRLIYYSQIVNDFQKGDIAEGYSVSREKKESFPLTVTSAQKNPTAFYLCASQLAGGNEQFFGPGTRLTVL.

This clonotype was seen ten or more times. The chain combines TRBV15 with TRBJ2-1, with D possibly called TRBD1 or TRBD2 (5 bases each). The CDR3 is 15 amino acids. CDR1 and CDR2 from the germline V gene are LNHNV and YYDKDF (reference sequence). V lost 0 bases, J lost 4 bases, and 10 bases lay in between. The CDR3 coding sequence is TGTGCCACCAGCAGAGATCTTGGGGGTTACAATGAGCAGTTCTTC. Protein product: CATSRDLGGYNEQFF. The whole variable domain, filled in from reference TRBV15 and TRBJ2-1, reads DAMVIQNPRYQVTQFGKPVTLSCSQTLNHNVMYWYQQKSSQAPKLLFHYYDKDFNNEADTPDNFQSRRPNTSFCFLDIRSPGLGDTAMYLCATSRDLGGYNEQFFGPGTRLTVL.

This chain connects TRBV9 to TRBJ2-3; D is undetermined. Germline CDR1 SGDLS, CDR2 YYNGEE. The CDR3 extends over 15 amino acids. V was cut by 0 bases and J by 3 bases, with 11 bases left in between. CDR3 loop: CASSVAMGWTDTQYF. CDR3 nucleotide sequence: TGTGCCAGCAGCGTAGCCATGGGGTGGACAGATACGCAGTATTTT.

This clonotype was recorded many times. The chain has TRBV5-6 and TRBJ2-4; D is unresolved. The CDR3 contains 15 residues. CDR1 SGHDT and CDR2 YYEEEE come from the germline V gene. Between the trimmed V and J ends, which lost 0 bases and 1 base, there was a span of 8 bases. The CDR3: CASSLGVAAKNIQYF. The CDR3 DNA sequence: TGTGCCAGCAGCTTGGGGGTAGCCGCCAAAAACATTCAGTACTTC.

The chain uses TRBV27 and TRBJ1-5; D may be TRBD1 (6 bases). Looked up from germline, CDR1 is MNHEY and CDR2 is SMNVEV (reference sequence). The CDR3 is 14 amino acids. Trimming shortened V by 6 bases and J by 2 bases, and 11 bases separated the two germline ends. The CDR3 sequence is CASRAGEGNQPQHF. CDR3 sequence (DNA): TGTGCCAGCAGAGCAGGGGAGGGCAATCAGCCCCAGCATTTT.

This clonotype was seen more than once but under ten times. The J gene is TRBJ1-1, the V gene TRBV20-1; D unclear. The CDR3 is 14 residues long. The V end lost 5 bases, the J end lost 0 bases, and 13 bases lay between the germline ends. The V gene's germline CDR1 is DFQATT and CDR2 SNEGSKA (reference sequence). The CDR3 DNA sequence: TGCAGTGCTGAGATGGGCAACATGAACACTGAAGCTTTCTTT. The encoded protein is CSAEMGNMNTEAFF.

This clonotype was counted at least ten times. The rearrangement uses TRBV29-1 and TRBJ2-7; D perhaps matches TRBD2 (7 bases). Germline V gene sequence: CDR1 SQVTM, CDR2 ANQGSEA. The CDR3 has 12 residues. Deletions cut 5 bases from V and 5 bases from J, with 13 bases between. CDR3 loop: CSVHKGGNEQYF. The CDR3 DNA follows: TGCAGCGTTCATAAGGGGGGGAACGAGCAGTACTTC.

The sample holds many counts of this clonotype. This rearrangement joins TRBV5-6 to TRBJ2-7; 12 bases match TRBD1. The CDR3 covers 15 residues. The ends lost 3 bases at V and 4 bases at J; junction bases unmatched: 5. CDR1 and CDR2 from the germline V gene are SGHDT and YYEEEE. This chain's CDR3 is CASSSPGQGAYEQYF. The CDR3, as DNA: TGTGCCAGCAGCTCCCCGGGACAGGGGGCGTACGAGCAGTACTTC.

V usage is TRBV27 and J usage is TRBJ1-1; 8 positions match TRBD1. Germline CDR1 MNHEY, CDR2 SMNVEV (reference sequence). V gave up 2 bases and J gave up 1 base; unmatched junction bases: 3. This CDR3 has 15 amino acids. CDR3 protein: CASSLRTGGNTEAFF. The DNA of the CDR3 is TGTGCCAGCAGTTTAAGAACAGGGGGGAACACTGAAGCTTTCTTT.

This clonotype appeared a few times. The chain combines TRBV20-1 with TRBJ2-4; D is undetermined. This CDR3 is 11 amino acids long. Germline CDR1 DFQATT, CDR2 SNEGSKA (reference sequence). The CDR3 coding sequence is TGCAGGGGCCCTTTTAATGGCATTCAGTACTTC. This sequence encodes CRGPFNGIQYF.

In this sample, this clonotype turned up many times. This rearrangement joins TRBV5-6 to TRBJ1-1; the D is unclear. The germline V gene encodes CDR1 SGHDT and CDR2 YYEEEE. CDR3 size: 14 residues. V was clipped by 3 bases and J by 1 base, with 10 bases between them. The CDR3 spells CASSWKVANTEAFF. DNA of the CDR3: TGTGCCAGCAGCTGGAAAGTTGCGAACACTGAAGCTTTCTTT.

This chain connects TRBV24-1 to TRBJ2-5; D is undetermined. V was trimmed by 9 bases and J by 4 bases, leaving 8 bases between them. Germline V CDR1 and CDR2: KGHDR, SFDVKD. This CDR3 has 11 residues. CDR3: CATGYRETQYF. CDR3 DNA: TGTGCCACCGGATATAGAGAGACCCAGTACTTC.

This clonotype was recorded many times. This rearrangement joins TRBV12-3 or TRBV12-4 to TRBJ1-1; D is uncertain. This CDR3 has 11 amino acids. V lost 7 bases and J lost 1, with 4 bases in between. CDR3 loop: CASTRNTEAFF. The CDR3 DNA reads TGTGCCAGCACCCGGAACACTGAAGCTTTCTTT.

This clonotype was counted ten times or more. This chain connects TRBV25-1 to TRBJ2-4, with no clear D. The V gene's germline CDR1 is MGHDK and CDR2 SYGVNS. This CDR3 spans 12 amino acids. Trimming took off 7 bases at V and 9 bases at J, with 13 bases between the two ends. The CDR3 DNA is TGTGCCAGCACCGCCGGGTCGGCCATTCAGTACTTC. Translation: CASTAGSAIQYF.

This clonotype has a count of ten or more. The chain is built from TRBV5-1 and TRBJ2-1, with D tentatively TRBD1 (5 bases). The CDR3 extends over 14 amino acids. V shed 7 bases and J shed 0 bases, with 11 bases lying between them. CDR1 is SGHRS and CDR2 is YFSETQ in the germline V gene. The CDR3 DNA is TGCGCCAGCGGTATCCAGGGCTCCTACAATGAGCAGTTCTTC. The encoded protein is CASGIQGSYNEQFF. The whole variable domain, remainder taken from reference TRBV5-1 and TRBJ2-1, is KAGVTQTPRYLIKTRGQQVTLSCSPISGHRSVSWYQQTPGQGLQFLFEYFSETQRNKGNFPGRFSGRQFSNSRSEMNVSTLELGDSALYLCASGIQGSYNEQFFGPGTRLTVL.